Listed here are 28 T cell receptor beta chains from one sample, sequenced in a study of cytomegalovirus exposure and HLA in healthy donors. This PCR relied on a set of 60 Vbeta primers and 13 Jbeta primers. Libraries were prepared by immunoSEQ multiplex PCR; TCRdb keeps only in-frame clonotypes and omits some of them. The sample contains about 150,000 clones, about 72% of which appear only once. Sample: PBMCs. These receptor sequences come from a man aged 40-55 years in good health and CMV-seronegative.

The chain is built from TRBV6-7 and TRBJ2-6; 9 bases are shared with TRBD1. TRBV6-7 is treated as an ORF (open reading frame) with a function not yet certain. The CDR3 is 20 residues long. V shed 0 bases, J shed 0 bases, and the junction held 9 bases outside the gene matches. In nucleotides, the CDR3 is TGTGCCAGCAGTTACTCCCGTGGGACAGGGTCTGACTCTGGGGCCAACGTCCTGACTTTC. Protein sequence: CASSYSRGTGSDSGANVLTF.

The genes are TRBV19 and TRBJ1-2; 8 bases map to TRBD1. From germline, CDR1 is LNHDA and CDR2 SQIVND (reference sequence). The length of the CDR3 is 15 residues. With V trimmed by 2 bases and J by 2 bases, 4 bases remained unmatched. The CDR3 DNA follows: TGTGCCAGTAGTATACCGGGACAGGCAAACTATGGCTACACCTTC. Translating gives CASSIPGQANYGYTF.

V is TRBV7-7 and J is TRBJ2-5; 9 positions match TRBD1. CDR3 length equals 13 residues. The junction had 4 bases not matched to a gene; V was cut back by 8 bases and J by 3 bases. The germline gives CDR1 SSHAT, CDR2 FNYEAQ (reference sequence). The CDR3 spells CASSTGGEETQYF. In DNA form, the CDR3 reads TGTGCCAGCTCCACAGGGGGCGAAGAGACCCAGTACTTC. The full variable domain, completed using reference TRBV7-7 and TRBJ2-5, is GAGVSQSPRYKVTKRGQDVTLRCDPISSHATLYWYQQALGQGPEFLTYFNYEAQPDKSGLPSDRFSAERPEGSISTLTIQRTEQRDSAMYRCASSTGGEETQYFGPGTRLLVL.

The chain couples TRBV2 to TRBJ1-2, with a possible D match to TRBD1 (5 bases). The CDR3 is made up of 16 amino acids. Trimming took off 6 bases at V and 8 bases at J, with 25 bases between the two ends. The germline V gene has CDR1 SNHLY and CDR2 FYNNEI. The CDR3 DNA reads TGTGCCAGCAGGGGGGGTCCACCTTCGCCCCGACTGGGCTACACCTTC. It translates to CASRGGPPSPRLGYTF.

The rearrangement links TRBV30 to TRBJ1-2; no reliable D call. Per germline, CDR1 GTSNPN and CDR2 SVGIG (reference sequence). The CDR3 covers 12 residues. Trimming shortened V by 2 bases and J by 8 bases, and 12 bases separated the two germline ends. CDR3 bases: TGTGCCTGGAGTCGGAGGGTACAGGGCTACACCTTC. Translated, it gives CAWSRRVQGYTF.

The CDR3 here is CASSQGQRGDTIYF. DNA for the CDR3: TGCGCCAGCAGCCAAGGACAACGCGGGGACACCATATATTTT. The chain uses TRBV4-3 and TRBJ1-3; the D is unclear. The CDR3 runs 14 residues. Per the germline V gene, CDR1 is LGHNA and CDR2 is YSLEER. Deletions cut 1 base from V and 8 bases from J, with 12 bases between.

The CDR3 coding sequence is TGTGCCATCAGTGAGAAGGCGGGAGTAGTCTACGAGCAGTACTTC. This translates into CAISEKAGVVYEQYF. V gene TRBV10-3 combines with J gene TRBJ2-7; TRBD2 aligns across 7 bases. This CDR3 is 15 amino acids long. Looked up from germline, CDR1 is ENHRY and CDR2 is SYGVKD. The V gene end was trimmed by 2 bases and the J gene end by 3 bases; junction bases not matched to a gene: 7.

V usage is TRBV6-5 and J usage is TRBJ1-2, with 7 bases fitting TRBD1. Germline trimming cut 6 bases from V and 3 bases from J; bases unmatched to any gene: 4. The CDR3 length is 13 residues. Germline V gives CDR1 MNHEY, CDR2 SVGAGI. The CDR3 nucleotides are TGTGCCAGCAGGAGGGGGCGCGACTATGGCTACACCTTC. This gives the protein CASRRGRDYGYTF.

A few counts support this clone. The identical CDR3 is also encoded by other nucleotide sequences in the sample. The V gene is TRBV11-3, the J gene TRBJ1-1; no reliable D call. Germline assignment: CDR1 SGHNT and CDR2 YENEEA. The CDR3 extends over 13 amino acids. Trimming removed 1 base from V and 1 base from J, with 4 bases in between. CDR3 sequence reads: CASSLGRNTEAFF. The CDR3 DNA sequence: TGTGCCAGCAGCTTAGGGAGGAACACTGAAGCTTTCTTT.

On this clone itself: This CDR3 is also generated by other DNA sequences in the sample. The rearrangement joins TRBV4-3 to TRBJ1-3, with a weak D call TRBD1 (5 bases). V shed 1 base and J shed 3 bases, with 10 bases lying between them. This CDR3 comprises 15 residues. CDR1 and CDR2 (germline): LGHNA, YSLEER. Written as DNA, the CDR3 is TGCGCCAGCAGCCAAGGTACAGGTGATGGAAACACCATATATTTT. Translation gives CASSQGTGDGNTIYF.

This clone was observed once. This rearrangement joins TRBV7-8 to TRBJ2-2; TRBD1 is a possible D gene (6 bases). The CDR3 sequence is 15 residues long. Trimming shortened V by 2 bases and J by 3 bases, and 10 bases separated the two germline ends. Germline values: CDR1 SGHVS, CDR2 FQNEAQ. The CDR3 DNA reads as TGTGCCAGCAGCTTACAGGGGACGGACACCGGGGAGCTGTTTTTT. This sequence encodes CASSLQGTDTGELFF.

V and J are TRBV5-1 and TRBJ2-6; 10 bases are shared with TRBD1. In germline, CDR1 is SGHRS, CDR2 YFSETQ. The V gene end was trimmed by 5 bases and the J gene end by 3 bases; junction bases not matched to a gene: 11. The CDR3 is made up of 18 amino acids. The chain's CDR3 is CASRKRDRGAGGANVLTF. The CDR3 DNA sequence: TGCGCCAGCAGGAAGAGGGACAGGGGAGCAGGTGGGGCCAACGTCCTGACTTTC. The full variable domain, completed using reference TRBV5-1 and TRBJ2-6, is KAGVTQTPRYLIKTRGQQVTLSCSPISGHRSVSWYQQTPGQGLQFLFEYFSETQRNKGNFPGRFSGRQFSNSRSEMNVSTLELGDSALYLCASRKRDRGAGGANVLTFGAGSRLTVL.

The CDR3 loop reads CASRNSGRAYLYNEQFF. The CDR3 DNA sequence: TGTGCCAGCAGAAATAGCGGGAGGGCCTATCTCTACAATGAGCAGTTCTTC. The chain carries TRBV2 and TRBJ2-1; 11 nucleotides match TRBD2. In germline, CDR1 is SNHLY, CDR2 FYNNEI. V was pared by 6 bases and J by 3 bases, with 10 bases of the junction left unmatched. The CDR3 is made up of 17 amino acids.

This clone was seen a handful of times. Here the CDR3 DNA reads TGTGCCAGCAGCTACGGGCTAGCGGGGGGCGGTGAGCAGTTCTTC. Translation gives CASSYGLAGGGEQFF. The rearrangement links TRBV7-8 to TRBJ2-1, with 11 positions matching TRBD2. The J segment lost 9 bases and the V segment lost 4 bases, leaving 8 bases of the junction unmatched. The V gene's germline CDR1 is SGHVS and CDR2 FQNEAQ. This CDR3 is 15 amino acids long.

This chain links TRBV7-9 with TRBJ2-1, with TRBD2 matching 10 bases. This CDR3 has 15 residues. Germline V lookup: CDR1 SEHNR, CDR2 FQNEAQ (reference sequence). The J segment lost 8 bases and the V segment lost 3 bases, leaving 7 bases of the junction unmatched. The CDR3 is CASSLTSGLGDEQFF. The CDR3 DNA sequence: TGTGCCAGCAGCTTGACTAGCGGGCTGGGGGATGAGCAGTTCTTC.

This clone appeared once. This CDR3 is CASSLGGRSTEAFF. The CDR3 nucleotides read TGTGCCAGCAGCTTAGGGGGGCGGAGCACTGAAGCTTTCTTT. The chain links TRBV11-2 to TRBJ1-1; TRBD1 is a possible D gene (6 bases). Germline V gene sequence: CDR1 SGHAT, CDR2 FQNNGV. V dropped 1 base and J dropped 4 bases, with 10 bases sitting between them. The CDR3 is made up of 14 amino acids.

The rearrangement joins TRBV4-2 to TRBJ2-7; D possibly corresponds to TRBD1 (6 bases). CDR3 size: 15 residues. V was cut by 3 bases and J by 4 bases, with 16 bases left in between. Germline lookup yields CDR1 LGHNA and CDR2 YNFKEQ. The CDR3 region has the DNA TGTGCCAGCAGCCAGAGCCGGGGACAAAGATACGAGCAGTACTTC. It is translated as CASSQSRGQRYEQYF.

The V and J genes are TRBV5-1 and TRBJ2-1, with 11 positions matching TRBD2. The CDR3 has 21 amino acids. The V segment lost 4 bases and the J segment 10 bases; nucleotides outside the gene matches: 28. CDR1 SGHRS and CDR2 YFSETQ come from the germline V gene. CDR3 in DNA: TGCGCCAGCAGCCTCCGGACAGGGGTCCCCCCTAGCGGGGGGCTCCAAGCCGAGCAGTTCTTC. It encodes CASSLRTGVPPSGGLQAEQFF.

This chain joins TRBV7-9 and TRBJ1-5; weak D call: TRBD1 (5 bases). V lost 1 base to trimming and J lost 5 bases, with 6 bases between them. Looked up from germline, CDR1 is SEHNR and CDR2 is FQNEAQ (reference sequence). The CDR3 runs to 13 residues. CDR3 loop: CASSLGGDQPQHF. The DNA for the CDR3 is TGTGCCAGCAGCTTAGGGGGCGATCAGCCCCAGCATTTT.

This chain uses TRBV5-6 with TRBJ2-1; TRBD1 agrees at 7 bases. CDR1 and CDR2 (germline): SGHDT, YYEEEE. Trimming removed 0 bases from V and 4 bases from J; junction bases left unmatched: 7. The CDR3 length is 16 residues. CDR3 region: CASSLDTGANYNEQFF. The CDR3 DNA is TGTGCCAGCAGCTTGGATACAGGGGCAAATTACAATGAGCAGTTCTTC.

The V call is TRBV2, the J call TRBJ1-5; D may be TRBD1 (6 bases). The CDR3 totals 14 residues. V was shortened by 6 bases and J by 3 bases, with 12 bases between the two germline ends. Germline CDR1 and CDR2: SNHLY and FYNNEI. CDR3 nucleotide sequence: TGTGCCAGCAGAGATGACAGGCCCAATCAGCCCCAGCATTTT. Protein: CASRDDRPNQPQHF.

V and J are TRBV25-1 and TRBJ2-5, with 8 bases that match TRBD1. The V gene's germline CDR1 is MGHDK and CDR2 SYGVNS. The CDR3 covers 13 residues. V gave up 7 bases and J gave up 6 bases; unmatched junction bases: 7. CDR3 loop: CASTRQGRQTQYF. CDR3 nucleotides: TGTGCCAGCACCCGACAGGGGAGACAGACCCAGTACTTC.

This clone was counted between two and nine times. This chain links TRBV7-9 with TRBJ2-7; TRBD1 matches 9 bases. This CDR3 spans 16 amino acids. CDR1 is SEHNR and CDR2 is FQNEAQ in the germline V gene (reference sequence). V lost 0 bases to trimming and J lost 2 bases; unmatched junction nucleotides: 5. The CDR3 coding sequence is TGTGCCAGCAGCTTAGCGTTCGGGACAGGGACCTACGAGCAGTACTTC. Its protein is CASSLAFGTGTYEQYF.

This clone was detected a few times. V and J are TRBV6-1 and TRBJ2-1; 10 bases line up with TRBD1. Germline values: CDR1 MNHNS, CDR2 SASEGT. The CDR3 is 13 residues long. V dropped 7 bases and J dropped 9; count of bases not matched to a gene: 6. Here the CDR3 reads CASTGTGESEQFF. The DNA of the CDR3 is TGTGCCAGCACCGGGACAGGGGAGAGTGAGCAGTTCTTC.

This clone occurred once. The chain couples TRBV4-1 to TRBJ1-1, with D possibly matching TRBD1 (5 bases). Germline CDR1 MGHRA, CDR2 YSYEKL. V shed 3 bases and J shed 3 bases, with 8 bases lying between them. The CDR3 has 13 amino acids. The CDR3 DNA reads as TGCGCCAGCAGCCATCAGGGATACACTGAAGCTTTCTTT. Its translation: CASSHQGYTEAFF.

The chain carries TRBV4-2 and TRBJ2-3, with 15 bases fitting TRBD2. Germline loops: CDR1 LGHNA, CDR2 YNFKEQ. This CDR3 is 20 amino acids long. Losses at the gene ends were 1 base for V and 6 bases for J; bases not matched to a gene: 14. CDR3 nucleotide sequence: TGTGCCAGCAGCCAAGCTCAAGGTTCGGGACTAGCGGGAGGTCGTGATACGCAGTATTTT. It yields the protein CASSQAQGSGLAGGRDTQYF.

This chain links TRBV5-1 with TRBJ2-5, with 10 bases identical to TRBD1. Germline lookup yields CDR1 SGHRS and CDR2 YFSETQ. V gave up 4 bases and J gave up 7 bases; unmatched junction bases: 19. CDR3 length equals 18 residues. CDR3 in amino acids: CASSPLGLGTGVSGTQYF. The CDR3 coding sequence is TGCGCCAGCAGCCCTCTCGGGTTGGGGACAGGGGTTTCAGGGACCCAGTACTTC.

The chain recombines TRBV5-1 with TRBJ2-7; 7 nucleotides align to TRBD1. Germline CDR1 and CDR2: SGHRS and YFSETQ. CDR3 size: 15 residues. V gave up 2 bases and J gave up 0 bases; unmatched junction bases: 5. The DNA for the CDR3 is TGCGCCAGCAGCTTCGGGACAGTAAGCTCCTACGAGCAGTACTTC. It specifies CASSFGTVSSYEQYF.